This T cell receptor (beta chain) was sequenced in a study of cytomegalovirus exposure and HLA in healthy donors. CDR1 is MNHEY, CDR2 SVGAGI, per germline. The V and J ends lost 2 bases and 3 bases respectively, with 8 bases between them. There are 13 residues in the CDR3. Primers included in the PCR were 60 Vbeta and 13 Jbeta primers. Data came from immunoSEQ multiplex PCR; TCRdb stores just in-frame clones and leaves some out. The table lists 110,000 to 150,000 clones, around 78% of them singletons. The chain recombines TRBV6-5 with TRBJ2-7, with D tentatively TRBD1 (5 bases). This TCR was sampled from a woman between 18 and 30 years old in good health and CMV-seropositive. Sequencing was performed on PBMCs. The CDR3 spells CASSYRQGYEQYF. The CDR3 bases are TGTGCCAGCAGTTACAGGCAGGGCTACGAGCAGTACTTC.